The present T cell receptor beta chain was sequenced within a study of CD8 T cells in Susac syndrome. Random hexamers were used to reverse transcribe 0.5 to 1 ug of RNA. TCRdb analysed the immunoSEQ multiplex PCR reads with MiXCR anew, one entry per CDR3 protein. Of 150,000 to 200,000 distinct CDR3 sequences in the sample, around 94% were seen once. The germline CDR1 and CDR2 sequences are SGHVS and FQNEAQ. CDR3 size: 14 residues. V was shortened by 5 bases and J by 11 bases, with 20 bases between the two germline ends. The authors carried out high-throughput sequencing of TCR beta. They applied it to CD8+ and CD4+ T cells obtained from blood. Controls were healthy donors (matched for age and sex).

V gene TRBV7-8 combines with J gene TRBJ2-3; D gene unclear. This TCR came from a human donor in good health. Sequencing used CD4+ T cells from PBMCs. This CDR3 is CASSARVSVNMQYF. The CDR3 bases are TGTGCCAGCAGCGCACGCGTCAGTGTTAACATGCAGTATTTT.